The 28 T cell receptor beta chains presented below share a single source sample, sequenced in a study of identical twins. TCRdb passed the 5' RACE reads through MiXCR, listing each CDR3 protein once. The table lists some 96,000 distinct CDR3 sequences, 5.9% of them singletons. The sample was memory T cells sorted from blood. The receptors were gathered from a woman in her forties or fifties in good health.

This clonotype was counted a few times. The rearrangement uses TRBV2 and TRBJ2-6; D gene ambiguous. The V end lost 7 bases, the J end lost 2 bases, and 12 bases lay between the germline ends. This CDR3 has 15 amino acids. CDR1 and CDR2 (germline): SNHLY, FYNNEI. Here the CDR3 DNA reads TGTGCCAGCACCGGGCGGCGCCCTGGGGCCAACGTCCTGACTTTC. It specifies CASTGRRPGANVLTF.

This clonotype was recorded a few times. The chain couples TRBV12-3 or TRBV12-4 to TRBJ2-5, with TRBD2 matching over 9 bases. The CDR3 runs to 15 residues. V was clipped by 5 bases and J by 4 bases; unmatched bases: 8. DNA for the CDR3: TGTGCCAGCAGTCCCGGGACTAGCCTACCAGAGACCCAGTACTTC. Protein: CASSPGTSLPETQYF.

This clonotype was seen ten or more times. The gene calls are TRBV20-1 and TRBJ2-1, with 11 nucleotides matching TRBD2. The germline V gene encodes CDR1 DFQATT and CDR2 SNEGSKA (reference sequence). The CDR3 has 14 residues. The V gene end was trimmed by 4 bases and the J gene end by 12 bases; junction bases not matched to a gene: 11. In nucleotides, the CDR3 is TGCAGTGCTATACTAGCGGGAGATCCCAACCGGCAGTTCTTC. This gives the protein CSAILAGDPNRQFF.

This clonotype was seen a few times. V gene TRBV20-1 combines with J gene TRBJ2-7; possibly TRBD2 for D (6 bases). The CDR3 is 12 amino acids. Deletions cut 4 bases from V and 4 bases from J, with 11 bases between. Germline V lookup: CDR1 DFQATT, CDR2 SNEGSKA (reference sequence). This CDR3 reads CSATEGQYEQYF. The CDR3 DNA follows: TGCAGTGCTACGGAGGGCCAGTACGAGCAGTACTTC.

This clonotype occurred many times. This chain joins TRBV24-1 and TRBJ2-2; 8 bases align to TRBD1. The CDR3 consists of 15 residues. V shed 9 bases, J shed 2 bases, and the junction held 7 bases outside the gene matches. Germline CDR1 reads KGHDR; CDR2 reads SFDVKD. Here the CDR3 reads CATRDRNSNTGELFF. The CDR3 DNA reads as TGTGCCACCCGGGACAGGAACAGCAACACCGGGGAGCTGTTTTTT.

In this sample, this clonotype turned up many times. The V and J genes are TRBV29-1 and TRBJ2-3, with D possibly TRBD2 on 6 matching bases. The CDR3 loop spans 12 amino acids. In germline, CDR1 is SQVTM, CDR2 ANQGSEA. The ends were cut back, 6 bases at V and 1 base at J, with 8 bases in the middle. The DNA of the CDR3 is TGCAGCGTACTAGCAGGCACAGATACGCAGTATTTT. Its translation: CSVLAGTDTQYF.

This clonotype was detected many times. The CDR3 bases are TGTGCCAGCAGCCCTACAGCAGTCTCAGCCAAAAACATTCAGTACTTC. It translates to CASSPTAVSAKNIQYF. The chain is built from TRBV11-2 and TRBJ2-4; D call uncertain. Germline-derived CDR1 and CDR2 are SGHAT and FQNNGV. The CDR3 sequence is 16 residues long. The V end was cut by 5 bases, the J end by 0 bases, with 14 bases between.

This clonotype was picked up many times. The chain has TRBV7-9 and TRBJ2-1, with 7 bases fitting TRBD2. Per germline, CDR1 SEHNR and CDR2 FQNEAQ (reference sequence). CDR3 length: 14 amino acids. Germline trimming cut 0 bases from V and 6 bases from J; bases unmatched to any gene: 2. Here the CDR3 reads CASSLAGTTNEQFF. The CDR3 coding sequence is TGTGCCAGCAGCTTAGCTGGGACTACCAATGAGCAGTTCTTC.

This clonotype appeared many times. The chain carries TRBV3-1 and TRBJ2-1; 9 nucleotides match TRBD2. With 6 bases clipped from V and 2 bases from J, the junction kept 5 bases outside the gene matches. The CDR3 has 15 residues. Germline values: CDR1 LGHDT, CDR2 YNNKEL (reference sequence). CDR3 nucleotide sequence: TGTGCCAGCAGACCAAGCGGGAGGACCTACAATGAGCAGTTCTTC. Protein: CASRPSGRTYNEQFF.

Only a few counts were recorded for this clonotype. The chain couples TRBV6-5 to TRBJ2-5; TRBD2 aligns across 9 bases. Unmatched junction bases numbered 8, after V lost 6 bases and J lost 0 bases. The CDR3 length is 16 residues. Germline CDR1 and CDR2: MNHEY and SVGAGI. In DNA, the CDR3 is TGTGCCAGCAGAGAACGTAGCGGGAGCAACCAAGAGACCCAGTACTTC. Residues: CASRERSGSNQETQYF.

This chain joins TRBV9 and TRBJ2-7; 7 bases map to TRBD1. Unmatched junction bases numbered 8, after V lost 4 bases and J lost 1 base. This CDR3 contains 15 residues. The germline gives CDR1 SGDLS, CDR2 YYNGEE. In nucleotides, the CDR3 is TGTGCCAGCAGCCCCGGGACAGTCTATTCCTACGAGCAGTACTTC. The encoded protein is CASSPGTVYSYEQYF.

The chain recombines TRBV12-3 or TRBV12-4 with TRBJ1-1; a weak D match, TRBD1 (6 bases). The length of the CDR3 is 13 residues. Deletions cut 7 bases from V and 2 bases from J, with 11 bases between. DNA of the CDR3: TGTGCCAGCATGAGGACAGCTAACACTGAAGCTTTCTTT. This sequence encodes CASMRTANTEAFF.

The chain carries TRBV7-9 and TRBJ2-7, with D perhaps assigned TRBD1 or TRBD2 (5 bases each). The germline V gene encodes CDR1 SEHNR and CDR2 FQNEAQ (reference sequence). Deletions cut 8 bases from V and 6 bases from J, with 14 bases between. The CDR3 spans 12 residues. The CDR3 spells CASGGRLGEQYF. Written as DNA, the CDR3 is TGTGCCAGCGGGGGACGTTTGGGCGAGCAGTACTTC.

This clonotype was counted many times. The V and J genes are TRBV6-5 and TRBJ1-4, with TRBD1 matching over 7 bases. The CDR3 totals 14 residues. The V gene end was trimmed by 5 bases and the J gene end by 4 bases; junction bases not matched to a gene: 4. Germline lookup yields CDR1 MNHEY and CDR2 SVGAGI. The CDR3 DNA reads TGTGCCAGCAGTGCCAGGGGGGTTAATGAAAAACTGTTTTTT. This sequence encodes CASSARGVNEKLFF.

The rearrangement uses TRBV5-1 and TRBJ2-2; D tentatively reads TRBD1 or TRBD2 (6 bases each). CDR1 and CDR2 (germline): SGHRS, YFSETQ. Trimming cost V 5 bases and J 5 bases, with 19 bases left between them. This CDR3 spans 16 amino acids. CDR3 nucleotide sequence: TGCGCCAGCAGGGGCACCCTGAGGGGGGATACCGGGGAGCTGTTTTTT. Amino acids: CASRGTLRGDTGELFF.

This clonotype was picked up many times. The V call is TRBV28, the J call TRBJ1-5; D unclear. V lost 2 bases and J lost 7, with 12 bases in between. The germline gives CDR1 MDHEN, CDR2 SYDVKM. The CDR3 spans 14 residues. The CDR3 sequence is CASSLVKSQQPQHF. In DNA, the CDR3 is TGTGCCAGCAGTTTAGTCAAGTCACAACAGCCCCAGCATTTT.

This sequence joins TRBV3-1 and TRBJ2-2; 11 nucleotides align to TRBD1. CDR3 length equals 16 residues. Trimming removed 1 base from V and 4 bases from J; junction bases left unmatched: 2. CDR1 and CDR2 from the germline V gene are LGHDT and YNNKEL (reference sequence). The DNA for the CDR3 is TGTGCCAGCAGCCAAGGGACAGGGGGCCGCACCGGGGAGCTGTTTTTT. As protein: CASSQGTGGRTGELFF. The whole variable domain, filled in from reference TRBV3-1 and TRBJ2-2, reads DTAVSQTPKYLVTQMGNDKSIKCEQNLGHDTMYWYKQDSKKFLKIMFSYNNKELIINETVPNRFSPKSPDKAHLNLHINSLELGDSAVYFCASSQGTGGRTGELFFGEGSRLTVL.

This clonotype showed up many times. In nucleotides, the CDR3 is TGTGCCAGCAGCTCCGGACAGGGTTATACGCAGTATTTT. Residues: CASSSGQGYTQYF. The chain links TRBV7-2 to TRBJ2-3; 8 bases line up with TRBD1. The CDR3 length is 13 residues. Germline V lookup: CDR1 SGHTA, CDR2 FQGNSA. The V gene end was trimmed by 4 bases and the J gene end by 7 bases; junction bases not matched to a gene: 4.

This clonotype was recorded at least ten times. The genes are TRBV9 and TRBJ2-5; D is undetermined. CDR1 is SGDLS, CDR2 YYNGEE, per germline. V shed 0 bases and J shed 4 bases, with 7 bases lying between them. The CDR3 has 13 residues. In DNA form, the CDR3 reads TGTGCCAGCAGCGTAGCTATGGGAGAGACCCAGTACTTC. It codes for CASSVAMGETQYF.

This clonotype has only a few counts. The chain employs TRBV19 and TRBJ2-3; D remains unclear. The CDR3 spans 12 residues. The germline V gene has CDR1 LNHDA and CDR2 SQIVND (reference sequence). V was shortened by 6 bases and J by 5 bases, with 9 bases between the two germline ends. For the CDR3, the DNA is TGTGCCAGTAGACTCTCGGGAGATACGCAGTATTTT. Translating gives CASRLSGDTQYF.

This clonotype occurred many times. V usage is TRBV6-6 and J usage is TRBJ1-2; 8 bases are shared with TRBD1. Germline values: CDR1 MNHNY, CDR2 SVGAGI (reference sequence). This CDR3 is 12 amino acids long. Trimming at V came to 8 bases and at J to 3 bases, leaving 2 bases not matched to a gene. The CDR3 DNA reads TGTGCCAGCGAACAGGGGGACTATGGCTACACCTTC. It codes for CASEQGDYGYTF.

This clonotype was recorded at least ten times. The chain joins TRBV5-1 to TRBJ1-5; D not resolved. The germline V gene encodes CDR1 SGHRS and CDR2 YFSETQ. The ends were cut back, 5 bases at V and 5 bases at J, with 11 bases in the middle. The CDR3 loop spans 13 amino acids. CDR3 in DNA: TGCGCCAGCAGGTTCGACACCTATCAGCCCCAGCATTTT. It translates to CASRFDTYQPQHF.

This clonotype has at least ten counts. The rearrangement joins TRBV14 to TRBJ2-1, with D possibly TRBD2 on 6 matching bases. CDR1 and CDR2 (germline): SGHDN, FVKESK. V lost 3 bases to trimming and J lost 5 bases, with 11 bases between them. The CDR3 is 14 residues long. The CDR3: CASSQGGFNNEQFF. The CDR3 DNA follows: TGTGCCAGCAGCCAGGGAGGATTTAACAATGAGCAGTTCTTC.

This clonotype was picked up many times. The chain links TRBV5-1 to TRBJ2-1; 8 positions match TRBD2. The CDR3 has 16 amino acids. J lost 4 bases, V lost 0 bases, and 6 bases had no gene match. Germline loops: CDR1 SGHRS, CDR2 YFSETQ. The CDR3: CASSLAAGATYNEQFF. As DNA, the CDR3 is TGCGCCAGCAGCTTGGCAGCGGGAGCTACTTACAATGAGCAGTTCTTC. Full variable domain (remainder filled in from reference TRBV5-1 and TRBJ2-1): KAGVTQTPRYLIKTRGQQVTLSCSPISGHRSVSWYQQTPGQGLQFLFEYFSETQRNKGNFPGRFSGRQFSNSRSEMNVSTLELGDSALYLCASSLAAGATYNEQFFGPGTRLTVL.

There are many counts of this clonotype. This chain connects TRBV10-3 to TRBJ1-4; 7 bases are shared with TRBD1. This CDR3 is built from 14 residues. Trimming at V came to 3 bases and at J to 3 bases, leaving 1 base not matched to a gene. Per the germline V gene, CDR1 is ENHRY and CDR2 is SYGVKD. In nucleotides, the CDR3 is TGTGCCATCAGTGACAGGGGGTCTAATGAAAAACTGTTTTTT. Its protein is CAISDRGSNEKLFF.

This clonotype showed up many times. The rearrangement links TRBV11-3 to TRBJ2-1, with D hard to call. Germline V gives CDR1 SGHNT, CDR2 YENEEA. CDR3 length equals 12 residues. V was trimmed by 1 base and J by 12 bases, leaving 10 bases between them. The CDR3 loop is CASSLGPGPQFF. In DNA, the CDR3 is TGTGCCAGCAGCTTAGGTCCGGGCCCGCAGTTCTTC.

There are many counts of this clonotype. The chain carries TRBV13 and TRBJ2-1; D is unresolved. The germline gives CDR1 PRHDT, CDR2 FYEKMQ (reference sequence). The CDR3 consists of 15 residues. V lost 5 bases, J lost 1 base, and 12 bases lay in between. CDR3 nucleotide sequence: TGTGCCAGCAGCCCACGTAAGGCTTCCTACAATGAGCAGTTCTTC. Encoded protein: CASSPRKASYNEQFF.

This clonotype was seen repeatedly, ten times or more. J is TRBJ2-7 and V is TRBV5-1; TRBD1 matches at 9 bases. Germline V CDR1 and CDR2: SGHRS, YFSETQ. The CDR3 length is 15 residues. Trimming cost V 0 bases and J 5 bases; bases outside gene matches: 6. The CDR3 bases are TGCGCCAGCAGCTTGGTGGGGACAGGGAGCGACGAGCAGTACTTC. It is translated as CASSLVGTGSDEQYF.